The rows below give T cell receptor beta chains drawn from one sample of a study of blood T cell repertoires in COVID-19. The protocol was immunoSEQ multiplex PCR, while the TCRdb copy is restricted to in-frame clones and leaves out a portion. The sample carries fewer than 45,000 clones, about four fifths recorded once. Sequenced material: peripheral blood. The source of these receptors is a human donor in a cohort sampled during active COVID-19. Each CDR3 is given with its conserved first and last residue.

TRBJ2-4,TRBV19,CASSILAGEKNIQYF
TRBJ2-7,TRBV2,CASTGAYEQYF
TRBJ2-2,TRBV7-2,CASSLPPNWELFF
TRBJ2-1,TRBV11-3,CASSKAGGNEQFF
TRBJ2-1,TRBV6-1,CASSEDPWTSPGEQFF
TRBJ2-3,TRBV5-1,CASSLARGELGTDTQYF
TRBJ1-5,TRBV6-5,CASRGTGRNQPQHF
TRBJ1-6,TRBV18,CASSPGQGSSPLHF
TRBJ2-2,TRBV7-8,CASARQGSWTGELFF
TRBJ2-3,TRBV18,CASSPTRQGTDTQYF
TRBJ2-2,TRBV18,CASSPGRGEATGELFF
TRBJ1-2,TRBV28,CASSSGQGHYGYTF
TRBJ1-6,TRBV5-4,CASSTLTSLQGYNSPLHF
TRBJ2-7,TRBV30,CAWMKARQGIRQYF
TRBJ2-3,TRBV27,CASSLGTGRSDTQYF
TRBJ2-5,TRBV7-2,CASSPAGGYAQYF